This T cell receptor (beta chain) originates from a study of cytomegalovirus exposure and HLA in healthy donors. Study information: An earlier analysis found 110 million or so unique TCR beta sequences from approximately 170 million T cells.

The ends were cut back, 2 bases at V and 0 bases at J, with 8 bases in the middle. This CDR3 is built from 15 residues. Germline CDR1 reads MNHEY; CDR2 reads SMNVEV (reference sequence). Notes on this clone: Its antigen is not identified.

The PCR ran on 60 Vbeta and 13 Jbeta primers. TCRdb's copy holds only in-frame clones and misses some; the assay was immunoSEQ multiplex PCR. The data hold 200,000 to 250,000 clones, with 80% to 85% observed a single time. Whole-study findings and limits: There were some V segments, including TRBV6-2 and TRBV6-3, excluded as indistinguishable. Highly shared sequence variants in one cluster were likely a sequencing artifact. Later on, an analysis tied approximately 17,000 TCR beta sequences to HLA alleles at 0.05 false discovery rate.

Sequencing was done on a sample of PBMCs. V gene TRBV27 combines with J gene TRBJ2-1; tentatively, D is TRBD2 (5 bases). The clonotype comes from a woman aged 55-75 years in good health and CMV-seropositive. Here the CDR3 DNA reads TGTGCCAGCAGTTTAAGTGCGGGCTCCTACAATGAGCAGTTCTTC. This codes for CASSLSAGSYNEQFF.